Below, 26 T cell receptor beta chains from the same sample are listed, as sequenced in a study of human T cells and chemical hapten exposure. It was unfractionated whole blood from which total RNA was extracted. Unique molecular identifiers were linked by the library to individual cDNA molecules. Each CDR3 protein gets one entry after TCRdb re-called the reads with MiXCR. The data contain about 120,000 distinct CDR3 sequences, less than 10% of them singletons. Sequencing was done on a sample of whole blood. These receptors were obtained from a human donor in good health. Some clones in this sample may be carry-over from other donors' samples.

In this sample, this clonotype turned up many times. The V gene is TRBV20-1, the J gene TRBJ2-7; D assignment may be TRBD1 or TRBD2 (5 bases each). Trimming removed 6 bases from V and 7 bases from J, with 13 bases in between. This CDR3 contains 11 residues. Germline CDR1 DFQATT, CDR2 SNEGSKA (reference sequence). This chain's CDR3 is CSAPGTVEQYF. The DNA for the CDR3 is TGCAGTGCCCCTGGGACGGTTGAGCAGTACTTC.

This clonotype has ten or more counts. The CDR3, as DNA: TGTGCCAGCAGTTTGAGAGAGACCCAGTACTTC. Translating gives CASSLRETQYF. V and J are TRBV12-3 or TRBV12-4 and TRBJ2-5; D is undetermined. The CDR3 covers 11 residues. V lost 3 bases and J 4 bases, leaving 3 bases between the germline ends.

In its sample, this clonotype was seen a few times. The rearrangement joins TRBV12-3 or TRBV12-4 to TRBJ1-2; D not resolved. Trimming removed 3 bases at V and 0 bases at J, with 11 bases between. The CDR3 consists of 15 residues. CDR3 nucleotide sequence: TGTGCCAGCAGTTTCAGCCGAACCGCTAACTATGGCTACACCTTC. This codes for CASSFSRTANYGYTF.

This clonotype has ten or more counts. V is TRBV7-6 and J is TRBJ1-6; D is unresolved. The V end was cut by 5 bases, the J end by 10 bases, with 12 bases between. Germline V gene sequence: CDR1 SGHVS, CDR2 FNYEAQ. The CDR3 is 13 residues long. CDR3: CASSPRLGSPLHF. The CDR3, as DNA: TGTGCCAGCAGCCCCCGTTTGGGGTCACCCCTCCACTTT.

This clonotype came up a few times. The chain employs TRBV18 and TRBJ2-3; 7 nucleotides align to TRBD1. V gave up 1 base and J gave up 0 bases; unmatched junction bases: 1. Germline-derived CDR1 and CDR2 are KGHSH and LQKENI. The CDR3 length is 15 residues. The chain's CDR3 is CASSPLGQSTDTQYF. For the CDR3, the DNA is TGTGCCAGCTCACCACTGGGACAGAGCACAGATACGCAGTATTTT.

There are a few counts of this clonotype. The chain is built from TRBV5-1 and TRBJ2-2, with TRBD2 matching 14 bases. CDR1 is SGHRS, CDR2 YFSETQ, per germline. J was trimmed by 5 bases and V by 6 bases; bases with no gene match: 6. The CDR3 is 16 residues long. Written as DNA, the CDR3 is TGCGCCAGCACCCAAGGGACTAGCGGGAGAACCGGGGAGCTGTTTTTT. It is translated as CASTQGTSGRTGELFF.

This chain joins TRBV6-5 and TRBJ2-1; TRBD2 is a possible D gene (5 bases). Germline lookup yields CDR1 MNHEY and CDR2 SVGAGI. V was pared by 1 base and J by 6 bases, with 13 bases between. The CDR3 has 15 residues. As DNA, the CDR3 is TGTGCCAGCAGTTACTTCGGGGTACCCTCCAATGAGCAGTTCTTC. Protein product: CASSYFGVPSNEQFF.

The chain links TRBV6-1 to TRBJ1-5; TRBD1 agrees at 9 bases. This CDR3 comprises 15 residues. V lost 6 bases, J lost 3 bases, and 6 bases stayed unmatched. Germline V gene lookup returns CDR1 MNHNS and CDR2 SASEGT. The CDR3 bases are TGTGCCAGCAGACGGGACAGGGAACTCAATCAGCCCCAGCATTTT. The encoded protein is CASRRDRELNQPQHF.

This clonotype was counted a few times. V and J are TRBV6-1 and TRBJ1-2, with 7 bases fitting TRBD1. Per germline, CDR1 MNHNS and CDR2 SASEGT. V lost 3 bases, J lost 1 base, and 8 bases stayed unmatched. The CDR3 covers 16 residues. CDR3 coding DNA: TGTGCCAGCAGTGAGCGGAACCACAGGGGTAACTATGGCTACACCTTC. Translating gives CASSERNHRGNYGYTF.

This clonotype was picked up a small number of times. CDR3 region: CASSSQGRFENTEAFF. CDR3 bases: TGTGCCAGTAGTTCCCAGGGGAGATTTGAGAACACTGAAGCTTTCTTT. V gene TRBV19 combines with J gene TRBJ1-1; TRBD1 might be the D (6 bases). The CDR3 runs to 16 residues. Trimming shortened V by 5 bases and J by 1 base, and 17 bases separated the two germline ends. The germline V gene encodes CDR1 LNHDA and CDR2 SQIVND (reference sequence).

This clonotype was observed at least ten times. V is TRBV7-9 and J is TRBJ2-2; D gene unclear. The CDR3 sequence is 12 residues long. From germline, CDR1 is SEHNR and CDR2 FQNEAQ (reference sequence). V was trimmed by 1 base and J by 6 bases, leaving 3 bases between them. The CDR3: CASSLVSGELFF. CDR3 DNA sequence: TGTGCCAGCAGCTTAGTATCCGGGGAGCTGTTTTTT.

This clonotype was recorded a few times. The rearrangement uses TRBV4-1 and TRBJ2-2, with TRBD2 identical over 11 bases. This CDR3 comprises 15 residues. CDR1 and CDR2 from the germline V gene are MGHRA and YSYEKL. V was pared by 1 base and J by 7 bases, with 2 bases of the junction left unmatched. The CDR3: CASSQVAGGIGELFF. DNA of the CDR3: TGCGCCAGCAGCCAAGTAGCGGGAGGGATCGGGGAGCTGTTTTTT.

This clonotype was counted ten times or more. The chain couples TRBV15 to TRBJ1-5; 7 nucleotides line up with TRBD1. Germline V CDR1 and CDR2: LNHNV, YYDKDF (reference sequence). V trimming: 4 bases; J trimming: 4 bases; junction bases outside the gene matches: 7. CDR3 size: 15 residues. The CDR3 loop is CATSTFGTANQPQHF. In nucleotides, the CDR3 is TGTGCCACCAGCACATTTGGGACAGCGAATCAGCCCCAGCATTTT.

This clonotype has only a few counts. The V and J genes are TRBV29-1 and TRBJ2-7, with 9 bases that match TRBD2. Germline V CDR1 and CDR2: SQVTM, ANQGSEA. This CDR3 comprises 13 residues. The V segment lost 5 bases and the J segment 5 bases; nucleotides outside the gene matches: 7. The CDR3 DNA follows: TGCAGCGTTTTAGGACTAGCGACGAACGAGCAGTACTTC. This sequence encodes CSVLGLATNEQYF.

This clonotype was recorded many times. The V call is TRBV27, the J call TRBJ2-7, with D perhaps TRBD2 (7 bases). V was clipped by 2 bases and J by 5 bases, with 13 bases between them. The CDR3 has 14 amino acids. Per germline, CDR1 MNHEY and CDR2 SMNVEV (reference sequence). The CDR3 nucleotides are TGTGCCAGCAGTTTAGAGGGGGGAGGGGACGAGCAGTACTTC. This translates into CASSLEGGGDEQYF.

This clonotype was observed a handful of times. This chain connects TRBV12-3 or TRBV12-4 to TRBJ2-1; possible D gene TRBD2, 5 bases. The CDR3 runs to 15 residues. The V gene lost 4 bases and the J gene lost 4 bases, with 14 bases spanning the gap. Here the CDR3 reads CASSSFASRYNEQFF. Written as DNA, the CDR3 is TGTGCCAGCAGTTCCTTTGCTAGCAGGTACAATGAGCAGTTCTTC.

This chain links TRBV20-1 with TRBJ2-5, with TRBD2 matching over 9 bases. Germline V gene data show CDR1 as DFQATT and CDR2 as SNEGSKA (reference sequence). V shed 3 bases, J shed 4 bases, and the junction held 15 bases outside the gene matches. The CDR3 extends over 17 amino acids. The DNA of the CDR3 is TGCAGTGCTAGCACCAAGCGGGAGGTTTCTTTGGTAGAGACCCAGTACTTC. It specifies CSASTKREVSLVETQYF.

Only a few counts were recorded for this clonotype. This chain joins TRBV7-2 and TRBJ1-1; TRBD1 agrees at 7 bases. J gave up 0 bases and V 3 bases, and 7 bases lay outside the gene matches. The CDR3 runs 16 residues. Germline values: CDR1 SGHTA, CDR2 FQGNSA. The CDR3 is CASSLIGQVLNTEAFF. The CDR3 DNA reads as TGTGCCAGCAGCTTGATTGGACAGGTCCTGAACACTGAAGCTTTCTTT.

The chain employs TRBV7-8 and TRBJ1-5; maybe TRBD1 (5 bases). The CDR3 is 14 residues long. Deletions cut 4 bases from V and 2 bases from J, with 9 bases between. Per the germline V gene, CDR1 is SGHVS and CDR2 is FQNEAQ. The CDR3 region is CASSSMGGNQPQHF. The CDR3 bases are TGTGCCAGCAGCTCAATGGGGGGCAATCAGCCCCAGCATTTT.

The gene calls are TRBV5-1 and TRBJ2-5; a weak D match, TRBD1 (6 bases). This CDR3 spans 14 amino acids. Germline loops: CDR1 SGHRS, CDR2 YFSETQ. Trimming cost V 3 bases and J 1 base, with 10 bases left between them. DNA of the CDR3: TGCGCCAGCAGCTGGGACACGACCCAAGAGACCCAGTACTTC. Translating it yields CASSWDTTQETQYF.

This clonotype was seen repeatedly, ten times or more. V gene TRBV10-2 combines with J gene TRBJ1-1, with 9 bases identical to TRBD1. The germline V gene has CDR1 WSHSY and CDR2 SAAADI. With V trimmed by 6 bases and J by 7 bases, 3 bases remained unmatched. There are 12 residues in the CDR3. This CDR3 is CASRDRGFEAFF. DNA of the CDR3: TGCGCCAGCAGGGACAGGGGTTTTGAAGCTTTCTTT.

This clonotype has at least ten counts. The chain has TRBV25-1 and TRBJ2-5; unclear D gene. Between the trimmed V and J ends, which lost 2 bases and 1 base, there was a span of 11 bases. Germline V gene lookup returns CDR1 MGHDK and CDR2 SYGVNS. This CDR3 region has 15 residues. CDR3: CASSEMWRSQETQYF. CDR3 nucleotide sequence: TGTGCCAGCAGTGAAATGTGGCGGTCCCAAGAGACCCAGTACTTC.

V is TRBV19 and J is TRBJ2-6; D call uncertain. V was clipped by 3 bases and J by 3 bases, with 9 bases between them. Per germline, CDR1 LNHDA and CDR2 SQIVND (reference sequence). This CDR3 contains 15 residues. CDR3 in amino acids: CASSMNLDGANVLTF. As DNA, the CDR3 is TGTGCCAGTAGTATGAATTTGGATGGGGCCAACGTCCTGACTTTC.

This chain links TRBV12-3 or TRBV12-4 with TRBJ2-1; 11 bases are a match to TRBD2. CDR3 length equals 18 residues. Trimming took 2 bases from V and 1 from J; bases not matched to a gene: 7. The CDR3 loop is CASSLSLAGGGSYNEQFF. DNA for the CDR3: TGTGCCAGCAGTTTAAGTCTAGCGGGGGGTGGGTCCTACAATGAGCAGTTCTTC.

This clonotype was detected ten times or more. V usage is TRBV7-3 and J usage is TRBJ2-3; TRBD2 aligns across 10 bases. This CDR3 is 15 amino acids long. Germline trimming cut 6 bases from V and 1 base from J; bases unmatched to any gene: 4. Germline CDR1 and CDR2: SGHTA and FQGTGA. CDR3 nucleotides: TGTGCCAGCAGACAAACTAGCGGGGGCACAGATACGCAGTATTTT. Protein product: CASRQTSGGTDTQYF.

This clonotype was recorded at least ten times. The gene calls are TRBV29-1 and TRBJ1-1; the D gene is possibly TRBD1 (6 bases). Trimming took off 2 bases at V and 0 bases at J, with 7 bases between the two ends. The CDR3 runs to 13 residues. Germline-derived CDR1 and CDR2 are SQVTM and ANQGSEA. The CDR3 nucleotides read TGCAGCGTTGAACAGGGGATGAACACTGAAGCTTTCTTT. This translates into CSVEQGMNTEAFF.